This T cell receptor beta chain was observed in a study of T cells in Graves' hyperthyroidism and ophthalmopathy. Source material for PBMCs was more than 7.5 ml fresh peripheral blood. RNA transcripts provided the source from which TCR beta CDR3 regions were amplified. The HTBI set primed first-round TCR CDR3 RT-PCR. From the multiplex PCR reads, TCRdb called clonotypes with MiXCR, one entry per CDR3 protein. The sample includes some 800,000 distinct CDR3 sequences, 38% of them seen just once. With 5 bases removed from V and 6 bases from J, the gap between germline ends came to 16 bases. This CDR3 comprises 13 residues. The germline gives CDR1 DFQATT, CDR2 SNEGSKA (reference sequence).

The TCR comes from a man between 18 and 29 years old with Graves' hyperthyroidism. The sample consisted of blood. The chain joins TRBV20-1 to TRBJ1-1; maybe TRBD1 (5 bases). DNA for the CDR3: TGCAGTGCTGAGAGTGAGGGGAGAGCTGAAGCTTTCTTT. Translated, it gives CSAESEGRAEAFF.